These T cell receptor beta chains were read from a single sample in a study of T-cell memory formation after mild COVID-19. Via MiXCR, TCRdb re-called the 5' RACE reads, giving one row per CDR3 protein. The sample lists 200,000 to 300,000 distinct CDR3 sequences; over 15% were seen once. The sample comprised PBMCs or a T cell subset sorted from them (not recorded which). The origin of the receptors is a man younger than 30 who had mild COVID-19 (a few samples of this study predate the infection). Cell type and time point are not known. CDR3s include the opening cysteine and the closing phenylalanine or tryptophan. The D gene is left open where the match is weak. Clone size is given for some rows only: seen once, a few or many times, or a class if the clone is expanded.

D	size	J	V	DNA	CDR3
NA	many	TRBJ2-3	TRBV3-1	TGTGCCAGCAGCCAAGGAGTGAATACGCAGTATTTT	CASSQGVNTQYF
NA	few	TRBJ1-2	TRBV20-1	TGCAGTGCGGCCAGGGGACGGGGCTATGGCTACACCTTC	CSAARGRGYGYTF
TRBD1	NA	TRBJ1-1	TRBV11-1	TGTGCCAGCAGCCTGCGGACAGGGGTAACTGAAGCTTTCTTT	CASSLRTGVTEAFF
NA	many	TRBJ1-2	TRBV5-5	TGTGCCAGCAGCTTTGACGACTATGGCTACACCTTC	CASSFDDYGYTF
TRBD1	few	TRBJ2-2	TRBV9	TGTGCCAGCAGCGTAGAAAAGGAGCGGGACAGGGGCACCGGGGAGCTGTTTTTT	CASSVEKERDRGTGELFF
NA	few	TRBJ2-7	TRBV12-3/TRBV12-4	TGTGCCAGCAGGCTGGGCGGGAACGAGCAGTACTTC	CASRLGGNEQYF
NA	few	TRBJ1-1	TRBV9	TGTGCCAGCAGCCCCCAGGAAGGAGGACCTGAAGCTTTCTTT	CASSPQEGGPEAFF
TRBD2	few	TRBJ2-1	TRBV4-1	TGCGCCAGCAGCCGGGAAGCGGGGGATAGATACAATGAGCAGTTCTTC	CASSREAGDRYNEQFF
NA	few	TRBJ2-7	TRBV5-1	TGCGCCAGCAGCTTGACATGGGGCTCCTACGAGCAGTACTTC	CASSLTWGSYEQYF
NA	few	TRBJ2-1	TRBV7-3	TGTGCCAGCAGCTTAACAGGGGGTGTTTACAATGAGCAGTTCTTC	CASSLTGGVYNEQFF
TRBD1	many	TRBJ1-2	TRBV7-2	TGTGCCAGCAGCTTGGCTGGACAGGGGAGGAACTATGGCTACACCTTC	CASSLAGQGRNYGYTF
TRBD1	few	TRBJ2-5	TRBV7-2	TGTGCCAGCCGCTTTGGAGGGGCAGGGGGCGTGGAGACCCAGTACTTC	CASRFGGAGGVETQYF
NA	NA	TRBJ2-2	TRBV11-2	TGTGCCAGCAGCTTAGTTTCGTACACCGGGGAGCTGTTTTTT	CASSLVSYTGELFF
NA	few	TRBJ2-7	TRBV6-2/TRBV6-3	TGTGCCAGCAGTTACTCCGATGAGCAGTACTTC	CASSYSDEQYF
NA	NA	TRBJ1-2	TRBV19	TGTGCCAGTAGTATTGGCGCAGGGTACTATGGCTACACCTTC	CASSIGAGYYGYTF
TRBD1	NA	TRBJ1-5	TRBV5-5	TGTGCCAGCAGGGAGGGGGCATCCCTCATTCCGCAGCCCCAGCATTTT	CASREGASLIPQPQHF
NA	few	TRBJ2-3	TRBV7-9	TGTGCCAGCAGCCCCTCCGGGACCAATACGCAGTATTTT	CASSPSGTNTQYF
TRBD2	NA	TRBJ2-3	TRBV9	TGTGCCAGCAGCGTCCAAGGCGCGGGGAGGGGAGATACGCAGTATTTT	CASSVQGAGRGDTQYF
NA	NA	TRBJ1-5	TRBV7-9	TGTGCCAGCAGCCACCCGGGGAAGCCCCAGCATTTT	CASSHPGKPQHF
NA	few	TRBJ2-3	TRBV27	TGTGCCAGCACCCGCATCTATCAGTCTAGTTGGGATACGCAGTATTTT	CASTRIYQSSWDTQYF
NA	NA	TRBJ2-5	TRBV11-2	TGTGCCAGCAGTCACCCGGCGGAGGGCCAAGAGACCCAGTACTTC	CASSHPAEGQETQYF
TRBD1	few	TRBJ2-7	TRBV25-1	TGTGCCAGCAGTGGGGGACAGCTCTACTACGAGCAGTACTTC	CASSGGQLYYEQYF
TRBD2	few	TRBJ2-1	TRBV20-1	TGCAGTGCTCCTAGGACTAGCGGAGCATACAATGAGCAGTTCTTC	CSAPRTSGAYNEQFF
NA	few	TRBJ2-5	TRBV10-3	TGTGCCATCAGGAGCAGGCCACAAGAGACCCAGTACTTC	CAIRSRPQETQYF
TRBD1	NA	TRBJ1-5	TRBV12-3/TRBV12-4	TGTGCCAGCAGTCCGACAGGGGGCAGGTATCAGCCCCAGCATTTT	CASSPTGGRYQPQHF
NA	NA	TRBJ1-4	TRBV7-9	TGTGCCAGCAGCTTAGGGGATTACAGGGTTAATGAAAAACTGTTTTTT	CASSLGDYRVNEKLFF
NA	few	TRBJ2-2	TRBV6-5	TGTGCCAGCAGTTACCAGGGGCGGAACACCGGGGAGCTGTTTTTT	CASSYQGRNTGELFF
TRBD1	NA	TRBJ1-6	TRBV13	TGTGCCAGCAGCTTAGAGGACAGGGGTCTACTCCACTTT	CASSLEDRGLLHF
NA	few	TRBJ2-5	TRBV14	TGTGCCAGCAGCCAATCGAGGTCAGGCTCGTACGCGTTAGAGACCCAGTACTTC	CASSQSRSGSYALETQYF
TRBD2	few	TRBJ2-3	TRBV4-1	TGCGCCAGCAGCCAGGGGACTAGCGGGGGGGCCGAAGATACGCAGTATTTT	CASSQGTSGGAEDTQYF
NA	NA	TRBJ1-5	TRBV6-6	TGTGCCATCGCGGGGGGCCCCTATAGCAATCAGCCCCAGCATTTT	CAIAGGPYSNQPQHF
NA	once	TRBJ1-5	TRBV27	TGTGCCAGCAGTTTCGCCGGGTACAATCAGCCCCAGCATTTT	CASSFAGYNQPQHF
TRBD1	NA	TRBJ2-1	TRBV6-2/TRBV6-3	TGTGCCAGCATTCTGGACAGGGGGCCCCACAATGAGCAGTTCTTC	CASILDRGPHNEQFF
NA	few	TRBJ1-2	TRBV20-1	TGCAGTGCCAGGCCGCCAGGGCGAGGCTACACCTTC	CSARPPGRGYTF
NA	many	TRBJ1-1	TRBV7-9	TGTGCCAGCAGCTTAGGCAGGGTGGGGAACACTGAAGCTTTCTTT	CASSLGRVGNTEAFF
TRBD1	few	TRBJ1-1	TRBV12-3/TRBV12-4	TGTGCCAGCAGTCGAGGGACAGTGAACACTGAAGCTTTCTTT	CASSRGTVNTEAFF
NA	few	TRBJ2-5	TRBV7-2	TGTGCCAGCAGCGCCGGACCGTCGGAGTCCCAGTACTTC	CASSAGPSESQYF
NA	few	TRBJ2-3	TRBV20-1	TGCAGTGCTAGCGGGGATGTCACAGATACGCAGTATTTT	CSASGDVTDTQYF
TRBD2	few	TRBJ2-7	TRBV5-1	TGCGCCAGCAGCGGCGGGACTAGCGGGGGCCACGAGCAGTACTTC	CASSGGTSGGHEQYF
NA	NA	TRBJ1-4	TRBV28	TGTGCCAGCACCCGAGTAGGGGATAATGAAAAACTGTTTTTT	CASTRVGDNEKLFF
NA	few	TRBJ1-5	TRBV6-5	TGTGCCAGCAGAGGGTACCCCAATCAGCCCCAGCATTTT	CASRGYPNQPQHF
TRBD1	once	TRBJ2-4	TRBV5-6	TGTGCCAGCAGCGGGGAAGGGGGCGGCATTCAGTACTTC	CASSGEGGGIQYF
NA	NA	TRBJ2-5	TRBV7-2	TGTGCCAGCACCCCGGCCATTAAAGAGACCCAGTACTTC	CASTPAIKETQYF
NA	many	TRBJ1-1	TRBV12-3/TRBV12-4	TGTGCCAGCACCCAAGTGGACACTGAAGCTTTCTTT	CASTQVDTEAFF